The 24 T cell receptor beta chains presented below share a single source sample, sequenced in a study of CXCR3-negative and CXCR3-positive naive CD8 T cells. These receptors' antigens are unknown. With UMI labels, 5' RACE was used to prepare the TRB cDNA libraries. TCRdb re-called the 5' RACE reads and gives one entry per CDR3 protein, without DNA. Its table records about 150,000 distinct CDR3 sequences. Study-wide findings and caveats: The study found more hydrophobic TRB CDR3s in CXCR3-positive naive cells than in CXCR3-negative naive cells.

The sequenced material came from naive CXCR3+ CD8+ T cells from blood. As for subset: CD45RO-CCR7+CD27+CD95- naive CD8+ T cells expressing CXCR3 (TNR3+). The receptors were gathered from a human donor in good health. Some clones in this sample may be carry-over from other donors' samples.

The chain joins TRBV20-1 to TRBJ2-2; TCRdb's D call, TRBD1, is unchecked because there is no DNA. The CDR3 is 14 residues long. Germline V gives CDR1 DFQATT, CDR2 SNEGSKA (reference sequence). The CDR3 region is CSAATPGPLGELFF.

The chain couples TRBV28 to TRBJ2-1; with no DNA, the TCRdb D assignment of TRBD2 cannot be verified. The CDR3 runs 15 residues. The germline CDR1 and CDR2 sequences are MDHEN and SYDVKM. The CDR3 loop reads CASSFSLAGVYEQFF.

The chain couples TRBV5-4 to TRBJ2-5. The CDR3 has 16 amino acids. Looked up from germline, CDR1 is SGHNT and CDR2 is YYREEE (reference sequence). This CDR3 is CASSLGRGTSEEYQYF.

This chain joins TRBV25-1 and TRBJ2-3; absent DNA, TCRdb's TRBD1 call cannot be checked. The CDR3 extends over 14 amino acids. Germline V gene data show CDR1 as MGHDK and CDR2 as SYGVNS. This CDR3 reads CASSGQGIADTQYF.

The CDR3 protein is CASVRAGNTEAFF. V usage is TRBV2 and J usage is TRBJ1-1; without DNA, the TCRdb call of TRBD1 cannot be checked. Germline V CDR1 and CDR2: SNHLY, FYNNEI. This CDR3 is 13 amino acids long.

The gene calls are TRBV6-2 or TRBV6-3 and TRBJ1-2. There are 13 residues in the CDR3. Germline CDR1 reads MNHEY; CDR2 reads SVGEGT. The CDR3 sequence is CASSYYDFYGYTF.

The chain carries TRBV7-8 and TRBJ2-1. This CDR3 spans 15 amino acids. The germline gives CDR1 SGHVS, CDR2 FQNEAQ. CDR3 sequence reads: CASSLAVSSYNEQFF.

This chain uses TRBV29-1 with TRBJ1-1; TCRdb outputs TRBD1, but without DNA this stays unchecked. Germline V gene data show CDR1 as SQVTM and CDR2 as ANQGSEA. The CDR3 has 16 residues. The CDR3 loop is CSSVKLGGDGNTEAFF.

The chain employs TRBV6-2 or TRBV6-3 and TRBJ1-1; TCRdb's assignment of TRBD1 cannot be checked, as there is no DNA. The CDR3 totals 17 residues. The V gene's germline CDR1 is MNHEY and CDR2 SVGEGT. The CDR3 loop is CASREQGAVLWNTEAFF.

V and J are TRBV7-6 and TRBJ2-3; lacking DNA, the TRBD2 call made by TCRdb goes unchecked. Germline V gives CDR1 SGHVS, CDR2 FNYEAQ. The CDR3 loop spans 15 amino acids. CDR3 region: CASSSLAGRTDTQYF.

The chain uses TRBV10-3 and TRBJ1-2; TCRdb proposes TRBD1, but this gene call is untestable without DNA. CDR3 length equals 15 residues. The V gene's germline CDR1 is ENHRY and CDR2 SYGVKD. The CDR3 sequence: CAISEGTGGLPGYTF.

The chain combines TRBV5-1 with TRBJ2-2. The CDR3 contains 16 residues. From germline, CDR1 is SGHRS and CDR2 YFSETQ. The CDR3 loop is CASSLFWEEFTGELFF.

The chain couples TRBV25-1 to TRBJ1-1. CDR3 length: 12 amino acids. Germline values: CDR1 MGHDK, CDR2 SYGVNS. The CDR3 is CASSEWDTEAFF.

The rearrangement joins TRBV28 to TRBJ1-1; absent DNA, TCRdb's TRBD1 call cannot be checked. CDR1 MDHEN and CDR2 SYDVKM come from the germline V gene. This CDR3 is 14 amino acids long. CDR3 amino acids: CAIAEQGEGTEAFF.

The chain uses TRBV12-3 or TRBV12-4 and TRBJ2-1; the TRBD2 assignment by TCRdb is unverifiable without DNA. This CDR3 is built from 18 residues. CDR3 loop: CASSLGTSGRYQNNEQFF.

The gene calls are TRBV27 and TRBJ2-7; the D call of TRBD2 rests on TCRdb alone, since no DNA is present to check it. The length of the CDR3 is 14 residues. Germline lookup yields CDR1 MNHEY and CDR2 SMNVEV (reference sequence). The chain's CDR3 is CASSLWRGAYEQYF.

The gene calls are TRBV25-1 and TRBJ2-7. This CDR3 spans 12 amino acids. Germline V gene lookup returns CDR1 MGHDK and CDR2 SYGVNS. The CDR3 sequence is CASSELGYEQYF.

The chain uses TRBV14 and TRBJ2-5. Looked up from germline, CDR1 is SGHDN and CDR2 is FVKESK. CDR3 length: 14 residues. Here the CDR3 reads CASSQGSGQATQYF.

The CDR3 region is CATSILATNEKLFF. The V gene is TRBV19, the J gene TRBJ1-4. CDR3 length: 14 residues. Germline V gives CDR1 LNHDA, CDR2 SQIVND (reference sequence).

The chain combines TRBV28 with TRBJ2-3; TCRdb's D gene call, TRBD2, goes unchecked for lack of DNA. The V gene's germline CDR1 is MDHEN and CDR2 SYDVKM. CDR3 length: 20 residues. CDR3 protein: CASSLSGLVTEWWDADTQYF.

J is TRBJ2-3 and V is TRBV11-1; TCRdb selects TRBD1, and the lack of DNA leaves this call unchecked. CDR3 length: 17 amino acids. Per germline, CDR1 SGHAT and CDR2 FQDESV (reference sequence). The CDR3 loop is CASSKPRDNRNTDTQYF.

This chain links TRBV23-1 with TRBJ2-2; the D call from TCRdb, TRBD1, cannot be confirmed without DNA. TRBV23-1 has ORF status, its function being uncertain. This CDR3 spans 17 amino acids. The CDR3 loop is CASSHPETGVPTGELFF.

The chain links TRBV19 to TRBJ2-1; TCRdb's D call, TRBD1, is unchecked because there is no DNA. The CDR3 consists of 13 residues. The germline CDR1 and CDR2 sequences are LNHDA and SQIVND (reference sequence). This CDR3 reads CASSRDTYNEQFF.

The CDR3 is CASSFWLGPGNNRQETQYF. The V and J genes are TRBV27 and TRBJ2-5; the TCRdb D gene call, TRBD1, has no DNA to confirm it. Germline CDR1 MNHEY, CDR2 SMNVEV (reference sequence). CDR3 length: 19 amino acids.